The entry that follows covers one T cell receptor (beta chain) sequence. Its antigen target is currently unknown. One base away there is no much larger clone; base qualities are not given. This sample was included in a study of blood T cell repertoires in COVID-19 (TCRdb year 2020). In the study overall: The collaborator samples originated in the United States, Italy and Spain and spanned the acute and convalescent phases of COVID-19. The dataset comprised deeply sampled blood TCRbeta repertoires from subjects exposed to, actively infected with, or recovered from COVID-19. The samples were drawn from two sources: the first 160 participants of the ongoing ImmuneRACE study, and over 1,000 subjects contributed by 6 global collaborators. The prospective study material was composed of cDNA or gDNA derived from T cells, B-cell-depleted T cells, or PBMCs. A freely available public database, intended as a resource for researchers studying the immune response to SARS-CoV-2, is where the repertoires were released. HLA class I and class II types, where available, came from metadata supplied by the sample provider rather than from assay-based typing. Sample metadata almost always included a de-identified subject ID, COVID-19 status, age in years and sex. Results and caveats for the whole study, not just this receptor: The amount of clinical and demographic metadata varied by source and participant and was provided uncurated.

Whole blood was collected in K2EDTA tubes by collaborating institutions according to the institutions' own protocols. For TCRbeta analysis, collaborator samples were shipped as frozen whole blood, as isolated PBMCs, or as DNA extracted from either sample type. TCRbeta CDR3 regions were amplified from genomic DNA using the immunoSEQ Assay, a bias-controlled multiplex PCR. Per the source publication's procedure: Nucleated cell counts per sample were estimated from amplification of reference gene primers within the assay. To quantify the absolute abundance of each unique TCRbeta CDR3 rearrangement, sequence reads were collapsed and filtered. For each sample, productive Simpson clonality was calculated as the square root of Simpson's diversity index over productive rearrangements. The table comes from immuneACCESS by way of TCRdb, which keeps in-frame sequences with V and J called. Part of the clones is missing from these tables; in studies checked, under half for an unresolved V gene and the rest for unknown reasons. The V and J calls and clone size are taken from that table; D and trimming were inferred from the DNA. This sample comprises about 150,000 clones, 85% to 90% of them detected only once. In total, the top ten clones hold around 14% of the sample.

The CDR3 starts with the cysteine, ends with the phenylalanine, and has 16 residues. The kept DNA is CDR3 alone, 48 bases in frame from the first base. At the junction V is shortened by 4 bases and J by 0 bases, with 14 bases in between. Reading the germline V gene gives CDR1 MNHNS and CDR2 SASEGT. The receptor comes from a woman in her thirties or forties with acute or convalescent COVID-19. In this chain, TRBV6-1 is recombined with TRBJ2-3; tentative D gene TRBD1, with 5 bases matching. Source material: peripheral blood. In nucleotides, the sequence is TGTGCCAGCAGTGGTTGGTCAGGGATTAGCACAGATACGCAGTATTTT. Protein translation: CASSGWSGISTDTQYF.